This T cell receptor beta chain was sequenced for a study of fetal regulatory T cell absence and autoimmunity. This clone was seen once. In germline, CDR1 is SGDLS, CDR2 YYNGEE. V was pared by 4 bases and J by 0 bases, with 11 bases between. This CDR3 spans 15 amino acids. The survey-level immunoSEQ assay was used. The assay was immunoSEQ multiplex PCR, and TCRdb's table has in-frame clones only and misses some. The sample has 85,000 to 100,000 clones; around 72% are singletons. The receptor was isolated from a male donor with IPEX syndrome. The chain combines TRBV9 with TRBJ1-3; no clear D gene. The sequenced sample was pancreas tissue. CDR3 amino acids: CASSTAASSGNTIYF. Here the CDR3 DNA reads TGTGCCAGCAGCACTGCAGCGAGCTCTGGAAACACCATATATTTT.